This TCR beta chain emerged from a study of blood T cell repertoires in COVID-19. Study context: Researchers got acute and convalescent COVID-19 samples from the United States, Italy and Spain. Nucleic acid was either cDNA or gDNA, and it came from T cells, B-cell-depleted T cells, or PBMCs.

In the study's own analysis: Reference gene primer amplification in the assay estimated nucleated cell counts. TCRdb keeps only in-frame clones here, not all; method: immunoSEQ multiplex PCR. V and J calls and clone size are those listed in that table; D and trimming were worked out from the DNA. The profile shows 250,000 to 400,000 clones, 88% of them singletons. V dropped 6 bases and J dropped 15 bases, with 20 bases sitting between them. This CDR3 is built from 13 residues. CDR1 KGHSH and CDR2 LQKENI come from the germline V gene. Followed longitudinally, the Seattle patients had been enrolled during active infection.

The sequence came from a woman aged 30 to 39 with COVID-19, enrolled during active disease. The V gene is TRBV18, the J gene TRBJ1-4, with D tentatively TRBD1 (6 bases). Material: peripheral blood. As DNA, the CDR3 is TGTGCCAGCTCCCAAGGACAGAGGGACGTCTTGTTTTTT. Amino acid sequence: CASSQGQRDVLFF.